Listed here are 9 T cell receptor beta chains from one sample, sequenced in a study of blood T cell repertoires in COVID-19. Some clones are missing from TCRdb's copy, which holds only in-frame ones; the method was immunoSEQ multiplex PCR. The data show 270,000 or so clones, roughly 84% seen once. The source material was peripheral blood. These receptors were collected from a human donor with COVID-19, enrolled during active disease. The donor label of this sample is uncertain.

The rearrangement uses TRBV7-2 and TRBJ2-3, with 11 bases fitting TRBD2. CDR3 length equals 15 residues. V dropped 5 bases and J dropped 3; count of bases not matched to a gene: 4. Looked up from germline, CDR1 is SGHTA and CDR2 is FQGNSA. The CDR3 region has the DNA TGTGCCAGCAGCCCGCGGACTAGCGGGACAGATACGCAGTATTTT. It encodes CASSPRTSGTDTQYF. Looking up the rest from reference TRBV7-2 and TRBJ2-3 gives the full variable domain: GAGVSQSPSNKVTEKGKDVELRCDPISGHTALYWYRQSLGQGLEFLIYFQGNSAPDKSGLPSDRFSAERTGGSVSTLTIQRTQQEDSAVYLCASSPRTSGTDTQYFGPGTRLTVL.

This clone has a handful of counts. The V call is TRBV6-6, the J call TRBJ2-7; TRBD2 matches at 9 bases. The CDR3 runs 12 residues. Germline assignment: CDR1 MNHNY and CDR2 SVGAGI (reference sequence). V was pared by 6 bases and J by 8 bases, with 5 bases of the junction left unmatched. The chain's CDR3 is CASSQGLAKQYF. The CDR3 bases are TGTGCCAGCAGCCAGGGACTAGCTAAGCAGTACTTC.

This clone has a single count. The CDR3 sequence is CASRSPTVSYGYTF. The CDR3 DNA reads as TGTGCCAGCAGGTCTCCCACAGTTTCCTATGGCTACACCTTC. The J gene is TRBJ1-2, the V gene TRBV28; D gene ambiguous. Germline CDR1 is MDHEN and CDR2 is SYDVKM. Trimming removed 6 bases at V and 4 bases at J, with 15 bases between. CDR3 size: 14 residues.

The chain has TRBV30 and TRBJ2-7, with D maybe TRBD1 (5 bases). The CDR3 is 13 amino acids. The V end lost 1 base, the J end lost 4 bases, and 11 bases lay between the germline ends. Per germline, CDR1 GTSNPN and CDR2 SVGIG (reference sequence). Here the CDR3 reads CAWSADIVYEQYF. Written as DNA, the CDR3 is TGTGCCTGGAGTGCGGACATCGTATACGAGCAGTACTTC.

Comments on this clone: Since the CDR3 does not end with the conserved phenylalanine or tryptophan, this likely comes from a read error. The DNA is left out, because the CDR3 cannot be placed on it with certainty; the CDR3 is given as TCRdb lists it. This chain uses TRBV21-1 with TRBJ1-1; TRBD1, the table's D call, lacks a check against the DNA. TRBV21-1 is listed as a pseudogene. The CDR3 spans 13 residues, counting both ends. CDR3 amino acids: CASSPRDRGGVDT.

The chain employs TRBV4-3 and TRBJ1-2, with no clear D. The CDR3 spans 14 residues. V was shortened by 0 bases and J by 5 bases, with 10 bases between the two germline ends. CDR1 and CDR2 from the germline V gene are LGHNA and YSLEER. The CDR3, as DNA: TGCGCCAGCAGCCAAGATGAGGCAGATTATGGCTACACCTTC. This gives the protein CASSQDEADYGYTF.

The V gene is TRBV20-1, the J gene TRBJ2-3, with D perhaps TRBD2 (6 bases). V was clipped by 3 bases and J by 5 bases, with 18 bases between them. Germline V lookup: CDR1 DFQATT, CDR2 SNEGSKA (reference sequence). This CDR3 has 15 amino acids. CDR3 DNA sequence: TGCAGTGCTAGTGGGTCCGGTGGGGGGAGAGATACGCAGTATTTT. As protein: CSASGSGGGRDTQYF.

V is TRBV5-4 and J is TRBJ1-3, with 7 bases aligning to TRBD1. CDR3 length: 15 amino acids. V shed 0 bases, J shed 2 bases, and the junction held 2 bases outside the gene matches. CDR1 is SGHNT, CDR2 YYREEE, per germline (reference sequence). The chain's CDR3 is CASSLGGGAGNTIYF. For the CDR3, the DNA is TGTGCCAGCAGCTTGGGAGGGGGCGCTGGAAACACCATATATTTT.

J is TRBJ2-7 and V is TRBV7-2; 9 nucleotides agree with TRBD2. Losses at the gene ends were 5 bases for V and 9 bases for J; bases not matched to a gene: 11. The CDR3 consists of 14 residues. The germline V gene encodes CDR1 SGHTA and CDR2 FQGNSA. Here the CDR3 reads CASSAGLAISRQYF. The CDR3 coding sequence is TGTGCCAGCAGCGCGGGACTAGCAATATCCAGGCAGTACTTC.